Below, one TCR beta chain is given with its context. The antigen remains undetermined. This sequence may be a read error, since a much larger clone differs from it by one base. Researchers took RNA transcripts and amplified the TCR beta CDR3 regions from them. HTBI primers drove first-round RT-PCR of the TCR CDR3. In TCRdb, the multiplex PCR reads were re-called with MiXCR into one record per CDR3 protein. The sample comprises 350,000 to 400,000 distinct CDR3 sequences, about 15% of which are singletons, and 30% to 35% rests with the top ten. The data are from a study of T cells in Graves' hyperthyroidism and ophthalmopathy. Graves' hyperthyroidism without ophthalmopathy progression within 18 months was termed stable. Based on clinical symptoms, serum thyroxine and TRAb, thyroid ultrasound and orbital computed tomography, diagnoses were reached. CDR1 is MNHEY, CDR2 SMNVEV, per germline (reference sequence). V lost 5 bases to trimming and J lost 6 bases, with 16 bases between them. This CDR3 contains 15 residues.

Study results and caveats: In the blood, most expanded thyroid clonotypes above 0.001 appeared as well. Stable hyperthyroidism was separated from ophthalmopathy by a model based on 13 V-J features.

The chain has TRBV27 and TRBJ2-2; D gene unclear. Sequenced input: blood. The TCR was taken from a woman aged 30 to 39 with Graves' hyperthyroidism. The CDR3 region is CASSPPPRSAGELFF. CDR3 in DNA: TGTGCCAGCAGTCCTCCCCCTCGTTCGGCCGGGGAGCTGTTTTTT.